This passage covers 4 T cell receptor beta chains from one sample sequenced in a study of cytomegalovirus exposure and HLA in healthy donors. Researchers ran the PCR with 60 Vbeta and 13 Jbeta primers. Profiled with immunoSEQ multiplex PCR; TCRdb holds only in-frame clones, not every one. This sample has roughly 110,000 clones; more than 65% occur once, and the top ten carry 4.2%. What was sequenced was PBMCs. These receptors were collected from a male donor in good health and CMV-seronegative.

This clone was picked up a small number of times. V is TRBV10-3 and J is TRBJ1-1; D is uncertain. This CDR3 has 13 residues. Germline loops: CDR1 ENHRY, CDR2 SYGVKD. V was shortened by 5 bases and J by 13 bases, with 20 bases between the two germline ends. The CDR3 here is CAISSSQPLRVFF. The DNA of the CDR3 is TGTGCCATCAGTTCTTCTCAACCTCTCCGGGTTTTCTTT.

The chain joins TRBV7-2 to TRBJ2-3; possible D gene TRBD2, 5 bases. The CDR3 has 15 residues. V gave up 1 base and J gave up 8 bases, with 16 bases separating them. Germline loops: CDR1 SGHTA, CDR2 FQGNSA. In DNA, the CDR3 is TGTGCCAGCAGCTTAGTAGTTAGGGCACGGGGTACGCAGTATTTT. Protein product: CASSLVVRARGTQYF.

The chain has TRBV15 and TRBJ1-1, with TRBD1 as a possible D gene (6 bases). The V gene lost 1 base and the J gene lost 6 bases, with 15 bases spanning the gap. This CDR3 is 15 amino acids long. CDR1 LNHNV and CDR2 YYDKDF come from the germline V gene (reference sequence). The CDR3 DNA is TGTGCCACCAGCAGAGGGACAGTCGGAGAGGCTGAAGCTTTCTTT. Its protein product is CATSRGTVGEAEAFF.

The V gene is TRBV4-1, the J gene TRBJ2-7, with 7 bases fitting TRBD1. Trimming at V came to 4 bases and at J to 5 bases, leaving 17 bases not matched to a gene. CDR1 is MGHRA and CDR2 is YSYEKL in the germline V gene. The CDR3 covers 17 residues. CDR3 residues: CASSPRQGSKRGHEQYF. For the CDR3, the DNA is TGCGCCAGCAGCCCCCGACAGGGTTCGAAAAGGGGCCACGAGCAGTACTTC.